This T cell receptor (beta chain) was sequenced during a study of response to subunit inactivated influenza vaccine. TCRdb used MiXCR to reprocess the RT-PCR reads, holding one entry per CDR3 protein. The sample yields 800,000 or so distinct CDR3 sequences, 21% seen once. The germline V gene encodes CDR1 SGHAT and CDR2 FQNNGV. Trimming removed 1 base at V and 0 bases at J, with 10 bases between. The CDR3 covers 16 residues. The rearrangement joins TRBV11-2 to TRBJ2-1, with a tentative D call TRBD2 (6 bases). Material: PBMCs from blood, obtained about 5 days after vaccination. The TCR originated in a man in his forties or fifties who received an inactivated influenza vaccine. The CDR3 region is CASSLVLAVSYNEQFF. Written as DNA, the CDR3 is TGTGCCAGCAGCTTAGTGTTAGCGGTCTCCTACAATGAGCAGTTCTTC.